This TCR beta chain came from a study of early T cells in non-severe SARS-CoV-2 infection. The protocol attached unique molecular identifiers to individual cDNA molecules. MiXCR, run by TCRdb on the 5' RACE reads, gives a single entry per CDR3 protein. The table shows more than 70,000 distinct CDR3 sequences, with about 12% occurring only once. Germline CDR1 reads MGHRA; CDR2 reads YSYEKL. The V end was cut by 4 bases, the J end by 4 bases, with 10 bases between. The CDR3 is 13 amino acids. This clonotype was picked up many times. This receptor was identified in an adult who was a healthcare worker with PCR-confirmed SARS-CoV-2 infection or an uninfected control (not recorded which). The sequenced material came from whole blood. The chain has TRBV4-1 and TRBJ2-5; D uncertain. The CDR3 sequence: CASSLSPGETQYF. In nucleotides, the CDR3 is TGCGCCAGCAGCCTAAGCCCCGGAGAGACCCAGTACTTC.